A single sample gave rise to the 20 T cell receptor beta chains below, sequenced in a study of cytomegalovirus exposure and HLA in healthy donors. The PCR ran on 60 Vbeta and 13 Jbeta primers. TCRdb's copy holds only in-frame clones and misses some; the assay was immunoSEQ multiplex PCR. The data show some 200,000 clones, 70% to 80% seen once. Sample: PBMCs. The receptor source for this set is a woman aged 55-75 years in good health and CMV-seropositive.

This CDR3 reads CAWSREGSWNQPQHF. DNA for the CDR3: TGTGCCTGGAGTCGGGAGGGTTCGTGGAATCAGCCCCAGCATTTT. This chain connects TRBV30 to TRBJ1-5; D not resolved. This CDR3 is built from 15 residues. Trimming took 2 bases from V and 4 from J, leaving 15 bases between them. CDR1 GTSNPN and CDR2 SVGIG come from the germline V gene (reference sequence). Filled out from reference TRBV30 and TRBJ1-5, the complete variable domain reads SQTIHQWPATLVQPVGSPLSLECTVEGTSNPNLYWYRQAAGRGLQLLFYSVGIGQISSEVPQNLSASRPQDRQFILSSKKLLLSDSGFYLCAWSREGSWNQPQHFGDGTRLSIL.

This chain links TRBV19 with TRBJ2-7; 8 nucleotides match TRBD1. CDR3 length: 18 residues. J lost 0 bases, V lost 4 bases, and 14 bases had no gene match. The V gene's germline CDR1 is LNHDA and CDR2 SQIVND (reference sequence). The DNA for the CDR3 is TGTGCCAGTAGTAGGTTTACTACCGGGACAGGTGCCTCCTACGAGCAGTACTTC. As protein: CASSRFTTGTGASYEQYF.

The rearrangement joins TRBV4-1 to TRBJ1-4, with D perhaps TRBD1 (5 bases). V was clipped by 1 base and J by 8 bases, with 17 bases between them. CDR1 is MGHRA, CDR2 YSYEKL, per germline. There are 16 residues in the CDR3. CDR3 amino acids: CASSQGGVGWGEKLFF. The DNA of the CDR3 is TGCGCCAGCAGCCAAGGCGGTGTCGGCTGGGGCGAAAAACTGTTTTTT.

This chain links TRBV6-4 with TRBJ1-5; TRBD1 matches at 7 bases. Germline CDR1 MRHNA, CDR2 SNTAGT. The ends lost 6 bases at V and 1 base at J; junction bases unmatched: 3. CDR3 length equals 14 residues. CDR3 sequence (DNA): TGTGCCAGCAGCGAACAGGGGAGCAATCAGCCCCAGCATTTT. Its translation: CASSEQGSNQPQHF.

This sequence joins TRBV6-1 and TRBJ1-1; D not resolved. This CDR3 comprises 12 residues. CDR1 MNHNS and CDR2 SASEGT come from the germline V gene. The ends were cut back, 7 bases at V and 7 bases at J, with 13 bases in the middle. The CDR3 protein is CASIWDRGEAFF. The CDR3 DNA is TGTGCCAGCATTTGGGATCGGGGTGAAGCTTTCTTT.

This sequence joins TRBV30 and TRBJ2-5, with TRBD1 matching 7 bases. Germline V gene data show CDR1 as GTSNPN and CDR2 as SVGIG (reference sequence). Losses at the gene ends were 0 bases for V and 5 bases for J; bases not matched to a gene: 3. The CDR3 runs 13 residues. The CDR3 sequence is CAWSVQGSETQYF. The CDR3 DNA follows: TGTGCCTGGAGTGTACAGGGGAGTGAGACCCAGTACTTC.

This CDR3 reads CASSLAPGGDVTEAFF. The CDR3 bases are TGCGCCAGCAGCTTGGCCCCGGGGGGCGACGTCACTGAAGCTTTCTTT. The chain couples TRBV5-1 to TRBJ1-1; D perhaps matches TRBD1 (6 bases). The CDR3 covers 16 residues. Germline-derived CDR1 and CDR2 are SGHRS and YFSETQ. The V gene lost 0 bases and the J gene lost 4 bases, with 16 bases spanning the gap. Together with reference TRBV5-1 and TRBJ1-1, the CDR3 gives the full variable domain: KAGVTQTPRYLIKTRGQQVTLSCSPISGHRSVSWYQQTPGQGLQFLFEYFSETQRNKGNFPGRFSGRQFSNSRSEMNVSTLELGDSALYLCASSLAPGGDVTEAFFGQGTRLTVV.

The chain combines TRBV19 with TRBJ1-2; D is ambiguous. The CDR3 length is 14 residues. V was shortened by 3 bases and J by 4 bases, with 12 bases between the two germline ends. The germline CDR1 and CDR2 sequences are LNHDA and SQIVND (reference sequence). CDR3 nucleotides: TGTGCCAGTAGTATGGGCGGGAGCGGCTATGGCTACACCTTC. Amino acid sequence: CASSMGGSGYGYTF.

This rearrangement joins TRBV28 to TRBJ2-1; 9 nucleotides match TRBD2. J lost 15 bases, V lost 5 bases, and 14 bases had no gene match. The germline V gene encodes CDR1 MDHEN and CDR2 SYDVKM. CDR3 length equals 14 residues. CDR3: CASSPWDSGSVRFF. CDR3 coding DNA: TGTGCCAGCAGTCCCTGGGATAGCGGGAGTGTGCGGTTCTTC. Full variable domain (rest looked up from reference TRBV28 and TRBJ2-1): DVKVTQSSRYLVKRTGEKVFLECVQDMDHENMFWYRQDPGLGLRLIYFSYDVKMKEKGDIPEGYSVSREKKERFSLILESASTNQTSMYLCASSPWDSGSVRFFGPGTRLTVL.

V gene TRBV5-8 combines with J gene TRBJ1-2; D may be TRBD1 (5 bases). Trimming stripped 3 bases from V and 4 bases from J, with 16 bases between. Germline V lookup: CDR1 SGHTS, CDR2 YDEGEE. The CDR3 length is 15 residues. The CDR3: CASSSRTTLAYGYTF. CDR3 DNA sequence: TGTGCCAGCAGCTCACGGACAACCCTCGCCTATGGCTACACCTTC.

This chain joins TRBV10-3 and TRBJ2-7; weak D call: TRBD2 (6 bases). There are 14 residues in the CDR3. Trimming took off 10 bases at V and 0 bases at J, with 16 bases between the two ends. Germline V gene data show CDR1 as ENHRY and CDR2 as SYGVKD. Here the CDR3 DNA reads TGTGCCACAGCCTACCCTAGCGACTCCTACGAGCAGTACTTC. The encoded protein is CATAYPSDSYEQYF.

Concerning this clone: This same CDR3 is encoded by further DNA sequences in the sample. This chain links TRBV18 with TRBJ1-5, with TRBD1 identical over 7 bases. The CDR3 covers 14 residues. Germline values: CDR1 KGHSH, CDR2 LQKENI. The J segment lost 2 bases and the V segment lost 2 bases, leaving 0 bases of the junction unmatched. The CDR3 reads CASSPGTGNQPQHF. CDR3 nucleotide sequence: TGTGCCAGCTCACCAGGGACAGGCAATCAGCCCCAGCATTTT.

This clone showed up just a few times. CDR3 in amino acids: CSVYPGMDQKLFF. CDR3 in DNA: TGCAGCGTGTACCCGGGGATGGACCAAAAACTGTTTTTT. The chain carries TRBV29-1 and TRBJ1-4, with D unclear. V was shortened by 6 bases and J by 9 bases, with 17 bases between the two germline ends. Germline loops: CDR1 SQVTM, CDR2 ANQGSEA. This CDR3 contains 13 residues.

This clone was recorded a few times. The chain has TRBV2 and TRBJ2-7; possible D gene TRBD1, 6 bases. Germline V gene sequence: CDR1 SNHLY, CDR2 FYNNEI. Between the trimmed V and J ends, which lost 7 bases and 4 bases, there was a span of 8 bases. The CDR3 sequence is 11 residues long. The CDR3 region has the DNA TGTGCCAGCAAACAGGGTTACGAGCAGTACTTC. This sequence encodes CASKQGYEQYF.

V and J are TRBV18 and TRBJ2-5; D is perhaps TRBD2 (7 bases). This CDR3 has 14 amino acids. The V and J ends lost 1 base and 3 bases respectively, with 9 bases between them. Germline V CDR1 and CDR2: KGHSH, LQKENI. The CDR3 here is CASSPRGGKETQYF. CDR3 bases: TGTGCCAGCTCACCACGGGGGGGCAAAGAGACCCAGTACTTC. Complete variable domain (other parts from reference TRBV18 and TRBJ2-5): NAGVMQNPRHLVRRRGQEARLRCSPMKGHSHVYWYRQLPEEGLKFMVYLQKENIIDESGMPKERFSAEFPKEGPSILRIQQVVRGDSAAYFCASSPRGGKETQYFGPGTRLLVL.

The chain recombines TRBV5-1 with TRBJ1-2; D may be TRBD1 (6 bases). The V end was cut by 6 bases, the J end by 3 bases, with 18 bases between. This CDR3 comprises 15 residues. CDR1 is SGHRS and CDR2 is YFSETQ in the germline V gene. The CDR3 nucleotides read TGCGCCAGCAACGAGAACCCAGGGGCTGACTATGGCTACACCTTC. Translated: CASNENPGADYGYTF.

The V call is TRBV7-9, the J call TRBJ2-1; no clear D gene. The CDR3 has 14 residues. V shed 8 bases and J shed 7 bases, with 18 bases lying between them. In germline, CDR1 is SEHNR, CDR2 FQNEAQ (reference sequence). The CDR3 reads CASGRNGGGNEQFF. CDR3 in DNA: TGTGCCAGCGGCCGGAACGGCGGCGGTAATGAGCAGTTCTTC.

The count of this clone is one. This chain joins TRBV4-1 and TRBJ2-4; TRBD1 aligns across 7 bases. With V trimmed by 3 bases and J by 5 bases, 7 bases remained unmatched. The germline CDR1 and CDR2 sequences are MGHRA and YSYEKL. The CDR3 contains 15 residues. CDR3 coding DNA: TGCGCCAGCAGCCATTACCGGGACAGAGAAAACATTCAGTACTTC. This sequence encodes CASSHYRDRENIQYF.

The chain recombines TRBV28 with TRBJ1-2; D possibly corresponds to TRBD1 (6 bases). Trimming shortened V by 5 bases and J by 4 bases, and 11 bases separated the two germline ends. Per germline, CDR1 MDHEN and CDR2 SYDVKM. The CDR3 is 13 residues long. CDR3 region: CASSVQGSYGYTF. The CDR3 DNA follows: TGTGCCAGCAGTGTTCAGGGGTCCTATGGCTACACCTTC.

This chain links TRBV9 with TRBJ1-6, with D possibly TRBD1 on 5 matching bases. This CDR3 comprises 15 residues. V lost 0 bases and J 8 bases, leaving 12 bases between the germline ends. Germline CDR1 reads SGDLS; CDR2 reads YYNGEE. The CDR3 region is CASSVEAGDYSPLHF. CDR3 nucleotide sequence: TGTGCCAGCAGCGTAGAAGCGGGGGATTATTCACCCCTCCACTTT.